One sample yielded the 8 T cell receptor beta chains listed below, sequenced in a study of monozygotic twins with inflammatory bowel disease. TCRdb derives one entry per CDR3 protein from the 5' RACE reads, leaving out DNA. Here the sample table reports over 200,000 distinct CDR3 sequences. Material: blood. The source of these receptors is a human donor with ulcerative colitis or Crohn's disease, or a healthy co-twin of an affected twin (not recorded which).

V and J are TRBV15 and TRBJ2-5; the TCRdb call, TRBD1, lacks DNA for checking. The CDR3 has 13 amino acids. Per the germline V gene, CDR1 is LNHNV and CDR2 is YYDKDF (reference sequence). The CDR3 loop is CATSDIPGETQYF.

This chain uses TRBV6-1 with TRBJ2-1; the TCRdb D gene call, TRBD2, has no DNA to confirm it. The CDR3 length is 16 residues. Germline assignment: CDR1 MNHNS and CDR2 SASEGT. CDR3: CASRPFGGPSNNEQFF.

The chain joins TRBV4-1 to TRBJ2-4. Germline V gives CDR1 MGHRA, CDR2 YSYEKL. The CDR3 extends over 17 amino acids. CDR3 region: CASSQDVQQLAKNIQYF.

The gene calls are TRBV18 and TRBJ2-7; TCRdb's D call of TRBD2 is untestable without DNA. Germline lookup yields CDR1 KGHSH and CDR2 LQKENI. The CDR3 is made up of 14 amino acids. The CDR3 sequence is CASSPGTISYEQYF.

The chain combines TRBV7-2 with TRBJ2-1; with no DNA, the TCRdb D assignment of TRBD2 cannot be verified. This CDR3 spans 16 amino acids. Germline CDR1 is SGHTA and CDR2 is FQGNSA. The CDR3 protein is CASSLANGEGNNEQFF. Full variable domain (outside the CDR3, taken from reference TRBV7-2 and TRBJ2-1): GAGVSQSPSNKVTEKGKDVELRCDPISGHTALYWYRQSLGQGLEFLIYFQGNSAPDKSGLPSDRFSAERTGGSVSTLTIQRTQQEDSAVYLCASSLANGEGNNEQFFGPGTRLTVL.

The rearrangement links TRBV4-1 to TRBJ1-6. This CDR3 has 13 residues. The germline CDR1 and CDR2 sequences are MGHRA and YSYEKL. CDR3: CASKGFESSPLHF.

The chain's CDR3 is CAWSGGLAGYEQYF. This chain connects TRBV30 to TRBJ2-7; TCRdb returns TRBD2, unconfirmable since there is no DNA. The CDR3 totals 14 residues. Germline V gene data show CDR1 as GTSNPN and CDR2 as SVGIG (reference sequence).

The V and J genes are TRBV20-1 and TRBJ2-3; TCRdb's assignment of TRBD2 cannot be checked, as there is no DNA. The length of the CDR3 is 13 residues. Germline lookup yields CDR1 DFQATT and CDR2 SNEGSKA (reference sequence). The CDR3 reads CSASGRALDTQYF.